The 23 T cell receptor beta chains below all came from one sample that was sequenced in a study of Graves' ophthalmopathy and Graves' hyperthyroidism. For repertoire sequencing, the TCR beta CDR3 regions were amplified from RNA transcripts. The library came from an HTBI-primed first-round RT-PCR and a second-round multiplex PCR. In TCRdb, the multiplex PCR reads were re-called with MiXCR into one record per CDR3 protein. Of roughly 1.1 million distinct CDR3 sequences in the sample, about two fifths were seen once. Sequenced: peripheral blood or thyroid tissue (not recorded which). The receptors stem from an adult man with Graves' hyperthyroidism.

With respect to this clonotype: A much larger clone sits a single nucleotide away, making a read error possible. The chain recombines TRBV19 with TRBJ1-6, with D tentatively TRBD1 (5 bases). Germline loops: CDR1 LNHDA, CDR2 SQIVND (reference sequence). This CDR3 has 14 amino acids. For the CDR3, the DNA is TGTGCCAGTAGTGGGACTACAGATAATTCACCCCCCCACTTT. This translates into CASSGTTDNSPPHF.

This rearrangement joins TRBV5-1 to TRBJ2-7, with 7 bases lining up with TRBD1. This CDR3 spans 18 amino acids. V was pared by 2 bases and J by 5 bases, with 19 bases of the junction left unmatched. Per germline, CDR1 SGHRS and CDR2 YFSETQ. CDR3 protein: CASSFILLIPGQAHEQYF. As DNA, the CDR3 is TGCGCCAGCAGCTTTATTTTGCTGATCCCCGGACAGGCTCACGAGCAGTACTTC.

The sample holds many counts of this clonotype. The V gene is TRBV20-1, the J gene TRBJ1-2, with D possibly TRBD1 on 5 matching bases. Trimming took off 6 bases at V and 0 bases at J, with 17 bases between the two ends. The CDR3 loop spans 15 amino acids. Germline V gene sequence: CDR1 DFQATT, CDR2 SNEGSKA (reference sequence). CDR3: CSAYDRDGANYGYTF. CDR3 in DNA: TGCAGTGCCTATGACCGGGACGGAGCTAACTATGGCTACACCTTC.

This clonotype came up many times. The rearrangement links TRBV7-2 to TRBJ2-2, with a weak D call TRBD1 (6 bases). Trimming shortened V by 4 bases and J by 4 bases, and 10 bases separated the two germline ends. The germline V gene has CDR1 SGHTA and CDR2 FQGNSA. The CDR3 sequence is 14 residues long. The CDR3 coding sequence is TGTGCCAGCAGCTCGGGACATCTCACCGGGGAGCTGTTTTTT. Its translation is CASSSGHLTGELFF.

This clonotype was picked up a small number of times. V gene TRBV4-1 combines with J gene TRBJ2-7; 8 nucleotides match TRBD2. The CDR3 is 16 residues long. Trimming removed 0 bases from V and 7 bases from J; junction bases left unmatched: 11. Per germline, CDR1 MGHRA and CDR2 YSYEKL. The CDR3 reads CASSQERSGGSREQYF. As DNA, the CDR3 is TGCGCCAGCAGCCAAGAGCGGAGCGGGGGATCGCGGGAGCAGTACTTC.

CDR3: CASTPREDNDQPQHF. The CDR3 nucleotides read TGTGCCAGCACCCCACGGGAGGACAACGATCAGCCCCAGCATTTT. V and J are TRBV28 and TRBJ1-5, with D tentatively TRBD1 (5 bases). Germline CDR1 and CDR2: MDHEN and SYDVKM. V was clipped by 7 bases and J by 5 bases, with 18 bases between them. This CDR3 spans 15 amino acids.

A word on this clonotype: A much larger clone sits a single nucleotide away, making a read error possible. J is TRBJ1-1 and V is TRBV7-2; the D gene is possibly TRBD1 (5 bases). Germline CDR1 reads SGHTA; CDR2 reads FQGNSA. There are 14 residues in the CDR3. V was pared by 5 bases and J by 7 bases, with 17 bases between. The CDR3 sequence: CASSTRRELGEAFF. CDR3 DNA sequence: TGTGCCAGCAGCACTCGCAGGGAGCTCGGTGAAGCTTTCTTT.

The V gene is TRBV7-2, the J gene TRBJ1-4, with no clear D. The CDR3 runs to 14 residues. V was cut by 3 bases and J by 4 bases, with 9 bases left in between. Germline CDR1 is SGHTA and CDR2 is FQGNSA. The CDR3 DNA reads TGTGCCAGCAGCTTTGATAGCAATAATGAAAAACTGTTTTTT. Translation: CASSFDSNNEKLFF.

This clonotype was seen ten or more times. The CDR3 loop reads CASSNREYGNTIYF. For the CDR3, the DNA is TGTGCCAGCAGTAATCGGGAGTACGGAAACACCATATATTTT. The gene calls are TRBV7-9 and TRBJ1-3, with D uncertain. CDR3 length: 14 residues. Trimming took 6 bases from V and 4 from J, leaving 13 bases between them. Germline assignment: CDR1 SEHNR and CDR2 FQNEAQ (reference sequence).

This clonotype showed up just a few times. This chain links TRBV20-1 with TRBJ1-2; perhaps TRBD1 as D (6 bases). This CDR3 comprises 14 residues. Germline-derived CDR1 and CDR2 are DFQATT and SNEGSKA (reference sequence). The V and J ends lost 2 bases and 3 bases respectively, with 13 bases between them. CDR3 region: CSARSSGEYYGYTF. In DNA, the CDR3 is TGCAGTGCTAGAAGTTCAGGGGAATACTATGGCTACACCTTC.

This clonotype was seen at least ten times. This chain joins TRBV10-2 and TRBJ1-1; no clear D. The CDR3 runs to 13 residues. Germline CDR1 reads WSHSY; CDR2 reads SAAADI. The V gene lost 4 bases and the J gene lost 10 bases, with 16 bases spanning the gap. The CDR3 region is CASSGELGRGAFF. CDR3 in DNA: TGCGCCAGCAGTGGGGAATTGGGTCGGGGAGCTTTCTTT.

The rearrangement uses TRBV10-3 and TRBJ2-5; D remains ambiguous. The length of the CDR3 is 11 residues. The V end was cut by 2 bases, the J end by 9 bases, with 7 bases between. Germline CDR1 is ENHRY and CDR2 is SYGVKD. CDR3 protein: CAISEAGAQYF. In nucleotides, the CDR3 is TGTGCCATCAGTGAGGCTGGGGCCCAGTACTTC.

This chain links TRBV25-1 with TRBJ1-4; D may be TRBD1 (5 bases). Trimming removed 1 base from V and 4 bases from J, with 13 bases in between. The CDR3 contains 16 residues. Germline assignment: CDR1 MGHDK and CDR2 SYGVNS. CDR3 nucleotides: TGTGCCAGCAGTGAATCAGGGACCGAAGATAATGAAAAACTGTTTTTT. It translates to CASSESGTEDNEKLFF. Full variable domain (remainder filled in from reference TRBV25-1 and TRBJ1-4): EADIYQTPRYLVIGTGKKITLECSQTMGHDKMYWYQQDPGMELHLIHYSYGVNSTEKGDLSSESTVSRIRTEHFPLTLESARPSHTSQYLCASSESGTEDNEKLFFGSGTQLSVL.

The chain is built from TRBV7-2 and TRBJ2-5; possibly TRBD2 for D (5 bases). This CDR3 has 16 amino acids. The germline V and J ends were trimmed by 4 bases and 1 base, with 16 bases remaining between them. Germline CDR1 SGHTA, CDR2 FQGNSA. The CDR3 reads CASSCASGASQETQYF. The CDR3 nucleotides are TGTGCCAGCAGCTGCGCCAGCGGAGCCAGCCAAGAGACCCAGTACTTC. Full variable domain (missing parts from reference TRBV7-2 and TRBJ2-5): GAGVSQSPSNKVTEKGKDVELRCDPISGHTALYWYRQSLGQGLEFLIYFQGNSAPDKSGLPSDRFSAERTGGSVSTLTIQRTQQEDSAVYLCASSCASGASQETQYFGPGTRLLVL.

V and J are TRBV7-2 and TRBJ1-4; no clear D. Per germline, CDR1 SGHTA and CDR2 FQGNSA. Deletions cut 5 bases from V and 0 bases from J, with 16 bases between. This CDR3 spans 17 amino acids. DNA of the CDR3: TGTGCCAGCAGCCTAGAGGCCTTATACTCAACTAATGAAAAACTGTTTTTT. Translated, it gives CASSLEALYSTNEKLFF. Filled out from reference TRBV7-2 and TRBJ1-4, the complete variable domain reads GAGVSQSPSNKVTEKGKDVELRCDPISGHTALYWYRQSLGQGLEFLIYFQGNSAPDKSGLPSDRFSAERTGGSVSTLTIQRTQQEDSAVYLCASSLEALYSTNEKLFFGSGTQLSVL.

In regard to this clonotype: Since a much larger clone is just one base distant, this may be a read error. The J gene is TRBJ2-5, the V gene TRBV7-2; TRBD2 is a possible D gene (5 bases). The V gene's germline CDR1 is SGHTA and CDR2 FQGNSA. CDR3 length equals 16 residues. The CDR3 bases are TGTGCCAGCACCAGCTTATCGGGGTCGTTGCAAGGGACCCAGTACTTC. Translating it yields CASTSLSGSLQGTQYF. Together with reference TRBV7-2 and TRBJ2-5, the CDR3 gives the full variable domain: GAGVSQSPSNKVTEKGKDVELRCDPISGHTALYWYRQSLGQGLEFLIYFQGNSAPDKSGLPSDRFSAERTGGSVSTLTIQRTQQEDSAVYLCASTSLSGSLQGTQYFGPGTRLLVL.

At least ten counts were recorded for this clonotype. J is TRBJ1-5 and V is TRBV6-2 or TRBV6-3, with D unresolved. From germline, CDR1 is MNHEY and CDR2 SVGEGT. The V and J ends lost 0 bases and 6 bases respectively, with 15 bases between them. This CDR3 is built from 16 residues. Here the CDR3 reads CASSYSREARVQPQHF. The CDR3 DNA follows: TGTGCCAGCAGTTACTCTCGTGAGGCGCGTGTTCAGCCCCAGCATTTT.

This clonotype was detected many times. The chain is built from TRBV6-5 and TRBJ1-5; maybe TRBD1 (5 bases). The ends were cut back, 6 bases at V and 6 bases at J, with 15 bases in the middle. This CDR3 has 14 residues. Germline CDR1 reads MNHEY; CDR2 reads SVGAGI. As DNA, the CDR3 is TGTGCCAGCAGCCGGGACCCACTGGCTCAGCCCCAGCATTTT. Protein product: CASSRDPLAQPQHF.

This clonotype was counted ten times or more. This rearrangement joins TRBV19 to TRBJ1-1; the D is unclear. The CDR3 is made up of 14 amino acids. The ends were cut back, 3 bases at V and 1 base at J, with 9 bases in the middle. Germline CDR1 is LNHDA and CDR2 is SQIVND (reference sequence). In nucleotides, the CDR3 is TGTGCCAGTAGTATGGGAGGAAGGAACACTGAAGCTTTCTTT. Translated: CASSMGGRNTEAFF.

At least ten counts were recorded for this clonotype. This chain uses TRBV12-3 or TRBV12-4 with TRBJ2-5; D gene unclear. The CDR3 sequence is 12 residues long. V lost 3 bases and J lost 5, with 7 bases in between. In DNA form, the CDR3 reads TGTGCCAGCAGTTTTATGTGGGAGACCCAGTACTTC. This gives the protein CASSFMWETQYF.

This chain links TRBV4-3 with TRBJ2-5; a weak D match, TRBD2 (7 bases). CDR3 length: 16 amino acids. In germline, CDR1 is LGHNA, CDR2 YSLEER. V gave up 4 bases and J gave up 2 bases, with 17 bases separating them. As DNA, the CDR3 is TGCGCCAGCAGCCCTGGATACGGGGGGCGGCAAGAGACCCAGTACTTC. Its protein product is CASSPGYGGRQETQYF.

The chain recombines TRBV5-5 with TRBJ2-7; 8 bases map to TRBD2. Germline V CDR1 and CDR2: SGHKS, YYEKEE (reference sequence). CDR3 length: 17 amino acids. V trimming: 4 bases; J trimming: 3 bases; junction bases outside the gene matches: 15. CDR3 coding DNA: TGTGCCAGCAGCCAGGCTAGTAGCGGGGAGGGGGGCTACGAGCAGTACTTC. Amino acid sequence: CASSQASSGEGGYEQYF.

This clonotype was counted many times. The rearrangement joins TRBV5-1 to TRBJ1-4, with 12 bases lining up with TRBD1. With 3 bases clipped from V and 12 bases from J, the junction kept 9 bases outside the gene matches. Germline lookup yields CDR1 SGHRS and CDR2 YFSETQ. CDR3 size: 15 residues. This chain's CDR3 is CASSSPGQGARELFF. The DNA of the CDR3 is TGCGCCAGCAGCTCCCCGGGACAGGGGGCACGGGAACTGTTTTTT.